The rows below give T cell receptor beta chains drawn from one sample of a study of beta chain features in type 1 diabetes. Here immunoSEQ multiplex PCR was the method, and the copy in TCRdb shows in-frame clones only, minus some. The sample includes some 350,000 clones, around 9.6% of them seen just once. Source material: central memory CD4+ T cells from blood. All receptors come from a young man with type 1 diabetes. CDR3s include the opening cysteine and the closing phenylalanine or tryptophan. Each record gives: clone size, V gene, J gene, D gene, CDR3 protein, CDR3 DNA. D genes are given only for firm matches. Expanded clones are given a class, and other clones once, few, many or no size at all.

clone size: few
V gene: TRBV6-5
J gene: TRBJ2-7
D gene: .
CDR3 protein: CASSPRGRGVAEQYF
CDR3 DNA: TGTGCCAGCAGTCCCCGAGGCAGGGGAGTCGCCGAGCAGTACTTC

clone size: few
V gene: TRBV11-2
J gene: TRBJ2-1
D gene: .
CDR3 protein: CASSSIQGYNEQFF
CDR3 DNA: TGTGCCAGCAGCTCGATACAGGGTTACAATGAGCAGTTCTTC

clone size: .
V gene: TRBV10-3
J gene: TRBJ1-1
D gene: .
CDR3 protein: CATDRQGGDTEAFF
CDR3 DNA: TGTGCCACCGATCGGCAGGGAGGCGACACTGAAGCTTTCTTT

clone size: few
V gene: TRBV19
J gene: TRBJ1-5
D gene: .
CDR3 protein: CASSIQGPILSNQPQHF
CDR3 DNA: TGTGCCAGTAGTATACAGGGTCCGATCCTGAGCAATCAGCCCCAGCATTTT

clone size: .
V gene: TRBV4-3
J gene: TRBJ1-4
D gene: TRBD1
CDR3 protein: CASSQDRGQGNEKLFF
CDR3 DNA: TGCGCCAGCAGCCAAGATAGGGGACAGGGCAATGAAAAACTGTTTTTT

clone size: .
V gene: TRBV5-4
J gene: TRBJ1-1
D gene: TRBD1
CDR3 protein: CASSFSGTGGRTFF
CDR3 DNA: TGTGCCAGCAGCTTCTCCGGGACAGGGGGCCGGACTTTCTTT

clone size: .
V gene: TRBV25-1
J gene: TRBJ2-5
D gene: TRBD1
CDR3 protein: CASSPRGQGKSKETQYF
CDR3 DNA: TGTGCCAGCAGTCCTCGGGGACAGGGCAAGAGTAAAGAGACCCAGTACTTC

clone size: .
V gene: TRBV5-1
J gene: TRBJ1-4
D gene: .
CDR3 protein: CASSLGYGTNEKLFF
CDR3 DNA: TGCGCCAGCAGCTTGGGGTACGGGACTAATGAAAAACTGTTTTTT

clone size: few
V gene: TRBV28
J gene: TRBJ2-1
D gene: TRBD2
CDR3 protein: CASSSSGRGNEQFF
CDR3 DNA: TGTGCCAGCAGTTCTAGCGGGAGGGGCAATGAGCAGTTCTTC

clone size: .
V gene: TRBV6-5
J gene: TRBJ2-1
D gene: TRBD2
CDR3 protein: CASSFKLAGTYNEQFF
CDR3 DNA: TGTGCCAGCAGTTTTAAATTAGCGGGGACCTACAATGAGCAGTTCTTC

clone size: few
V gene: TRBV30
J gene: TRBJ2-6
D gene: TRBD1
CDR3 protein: CAWRGQTSSGANVLTF
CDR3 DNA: TGTGCCTGGAGGGGACAGACGAGCTCTGGGGCCAACGTCCTGACTTTC

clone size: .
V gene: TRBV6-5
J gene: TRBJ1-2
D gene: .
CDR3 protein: CASSTPLGGYTF
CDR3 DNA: TGTGCCAGCAGCACCCCACTAGGTGGCTACACCTTC

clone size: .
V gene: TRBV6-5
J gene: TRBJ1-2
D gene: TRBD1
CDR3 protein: CASSAGQGAYGYTF
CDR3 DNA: TGTGCCAGCAGCGCCGGGCAGGGGGCTTATGGCTACACCTTC

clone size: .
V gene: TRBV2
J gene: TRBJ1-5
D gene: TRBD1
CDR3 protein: CASTDRGNSNQPQHF
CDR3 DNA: TGTGCCAGCACGGACAGGGGGAATAGCAATCAGCCCCAGCATTTT

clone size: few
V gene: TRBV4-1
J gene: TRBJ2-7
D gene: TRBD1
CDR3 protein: CASSSPGTDLSYEQYF
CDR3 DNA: TGCGCCAGCAGCTCCCCCGGGACAGACCTATCCTACGAGCAGTACTTC

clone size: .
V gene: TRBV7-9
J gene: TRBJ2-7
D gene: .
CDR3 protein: CASRSLKGRSYEQYF
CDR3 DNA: TGTGCCAGCAGATCTTTAAAGGGCCGGTCCTACGAGCAGTACTTC

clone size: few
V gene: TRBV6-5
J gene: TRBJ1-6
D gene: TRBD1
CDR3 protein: CASSYPPTGQDSPLHF
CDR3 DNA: TGTGCCAGCAGTTACCCGCCGACAGGGCAGGATTCACCCCTCCACTTT

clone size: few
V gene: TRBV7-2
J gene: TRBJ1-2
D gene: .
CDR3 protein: CASSLEQGSYGYTF
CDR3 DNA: TGTGCCAGCAGCTTAGAGCAGGGAAGCTATGGCTACACCTTC

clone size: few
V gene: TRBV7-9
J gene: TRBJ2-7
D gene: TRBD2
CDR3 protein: CASTRGGSSYEQYF
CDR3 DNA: TGTGCCAGCACCCGGGGAGGGTCCTCCTACGAGCAGTACTTC

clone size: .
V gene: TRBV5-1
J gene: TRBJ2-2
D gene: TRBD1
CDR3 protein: CASSQGTDSLGELFF
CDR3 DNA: TGCGCCAGCAGCCAAGGGACAGACTCCCTCGGGGAGCTGTTTTTT

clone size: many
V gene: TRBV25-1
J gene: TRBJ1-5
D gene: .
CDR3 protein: CASRTENQPQHF
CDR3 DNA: TGTGCCAGCAGAACAGAAAATCAGCCCCAGCATTTT

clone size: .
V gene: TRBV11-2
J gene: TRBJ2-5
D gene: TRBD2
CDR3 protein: CASSQRGGKETQYF
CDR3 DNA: TGTGCCAGCAGCCAGAGGGGAGGGAAAGAGACCCAGTACTTC

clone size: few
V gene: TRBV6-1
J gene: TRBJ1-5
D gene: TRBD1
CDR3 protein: CASSGRFGTGPNQPQHF
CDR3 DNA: TGTGCCAGCAGTGGGCGTTTCGGGACAGGGCCGAATCAGCCCCAGCATTTT

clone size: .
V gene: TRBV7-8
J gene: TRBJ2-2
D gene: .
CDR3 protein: CASRLGHGVRGTGELFF
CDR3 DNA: TGTGCCAGCAGACTCGGCCACGGAGTACGTGGGACCGGGGAGCTGTTTTTT

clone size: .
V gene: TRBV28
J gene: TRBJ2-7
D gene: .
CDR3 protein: CASSLRVGSSVHEQYF
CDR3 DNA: TGTGCCAGCAGTTTAAGGGTAGGCTCCTCGGTCCACGAGCAGTACTTC

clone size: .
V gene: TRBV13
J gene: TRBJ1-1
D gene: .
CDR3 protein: CASSGGAGTEAFF
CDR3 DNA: TGTGCCAGCAGCGGGGGCGCGGGCACTGAAGCTTTCTTT

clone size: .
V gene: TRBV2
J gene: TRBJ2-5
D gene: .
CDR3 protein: CASNGETQYF
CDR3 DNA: TGTGCCAGCAACGGTGAGACCCAGTACTTC

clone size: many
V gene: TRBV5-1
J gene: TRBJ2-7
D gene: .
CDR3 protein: CASSLNSYEQYF
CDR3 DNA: TGCGCCAGCAGCTTGAACTCCTACGAGCAGTACTTC

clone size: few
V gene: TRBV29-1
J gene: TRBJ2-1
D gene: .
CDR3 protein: CSVVRSGNNEQFF
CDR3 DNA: TGCAGCGTTGTTCGGTCAGGGAACAATGAGCAGTTCTTC

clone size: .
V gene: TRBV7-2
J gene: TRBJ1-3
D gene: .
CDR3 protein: CASSLWLASGNTIYF
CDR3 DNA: TGTGCCAGCAGTTTATGGTTAGCGTCTGGAAACACCATATATTTT

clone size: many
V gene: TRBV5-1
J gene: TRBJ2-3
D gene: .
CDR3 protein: CASSPGHFTDTQYF
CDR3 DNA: TGCGCCAGCAGCCCCGGACATTTTACAGATACGCAGTATTTT

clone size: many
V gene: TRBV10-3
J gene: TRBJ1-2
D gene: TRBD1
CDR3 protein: CAIAPGGDSYGYTF
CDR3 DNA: TGTGCCATTGCCCCAGGGGGCGATAGCTATGGCTACACCTTC

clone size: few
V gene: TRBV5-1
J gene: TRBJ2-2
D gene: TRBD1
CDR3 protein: CASSAGQGGPGELFF
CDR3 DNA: TGCGCCAGCAGCGCCGGACAGGGAGGACCCGGGGAGCTGTTTTTT

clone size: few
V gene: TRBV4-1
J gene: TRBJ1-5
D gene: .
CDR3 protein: CASSPVVGGNQPQHF
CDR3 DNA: TGCGCCAGCAGCCCAGTCGTGGGCGGGAATCAGCCCCAGCATTTT

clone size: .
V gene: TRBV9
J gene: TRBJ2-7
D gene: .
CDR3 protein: CASSVGGVSYEQYF
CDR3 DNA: TGTGCCAGCAGCGTAGGAGGGGTTTCCTACGAGCAGTACTTC

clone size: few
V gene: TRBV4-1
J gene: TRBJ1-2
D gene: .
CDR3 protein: CASSQLGPRFSNYGYTF
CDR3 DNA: TGCGCCAGCAGCCAATTGGGACCGAGGTTCTCTAACTATGGCTACACCTTC

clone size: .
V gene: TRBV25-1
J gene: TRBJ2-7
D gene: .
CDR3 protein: CASSEYDRGSYEQYF
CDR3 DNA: TGTGCCAGCAGTGAATATGATCGGGGCTCCTACGAGCAGTACTTC

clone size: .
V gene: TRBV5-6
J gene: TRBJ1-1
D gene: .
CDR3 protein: CASSPDAYTEAFF
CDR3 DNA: TGTGCCAGCAGCCCAGATGCTTACACTGAAGCTTTCTTT

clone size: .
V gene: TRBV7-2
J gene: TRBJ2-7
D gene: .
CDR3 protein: CASSLAVSYEQYF
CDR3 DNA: TGTGCCAGCAGCTTAGCCGTCTCCTACGAGCAGTACTTC

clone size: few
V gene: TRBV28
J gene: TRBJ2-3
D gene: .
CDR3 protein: CASLGRTDTQYF
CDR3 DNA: TGTGCCAGCCTCGGGAGAACAGATACGCAGTATTTT

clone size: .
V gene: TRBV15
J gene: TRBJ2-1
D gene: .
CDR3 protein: CATGLEGYNEQFF
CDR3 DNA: TGTGCCACCGGTCTTGAGGGATACAATGAGCAGTTCTTC

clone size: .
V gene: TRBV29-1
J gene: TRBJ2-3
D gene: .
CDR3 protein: CSVTVGGTDTQYF
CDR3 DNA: TGCAGCGTCACTGTTGGCGGGACAGATACGCAGTATTTT

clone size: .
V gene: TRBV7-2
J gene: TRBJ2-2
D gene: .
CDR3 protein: CASSPKVTGELFF
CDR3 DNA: TGTGCCAGCAGCCCGAAGGTCACCGGGGAGCTGTTTTTT

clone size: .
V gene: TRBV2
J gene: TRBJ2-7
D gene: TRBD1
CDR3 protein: CASSGNRGGEQYF
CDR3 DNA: TGTGCCAGCAGTGGAAACAGGGGCGGCGAGCAGTACTTC

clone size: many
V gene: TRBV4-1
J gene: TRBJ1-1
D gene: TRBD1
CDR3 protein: CASRATGTGEKSAFF
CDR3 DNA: TGCGCCAGCAGGGCTACCGGGACAGGGGAGAAGTCGGCTTTCTTT

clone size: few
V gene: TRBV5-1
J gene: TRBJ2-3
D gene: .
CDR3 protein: CASSLAGGGADTQYF
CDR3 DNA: TGCGCCAGCAGCTTGGCAGGGGGAGGCGCAGATACGCAGTATTTT